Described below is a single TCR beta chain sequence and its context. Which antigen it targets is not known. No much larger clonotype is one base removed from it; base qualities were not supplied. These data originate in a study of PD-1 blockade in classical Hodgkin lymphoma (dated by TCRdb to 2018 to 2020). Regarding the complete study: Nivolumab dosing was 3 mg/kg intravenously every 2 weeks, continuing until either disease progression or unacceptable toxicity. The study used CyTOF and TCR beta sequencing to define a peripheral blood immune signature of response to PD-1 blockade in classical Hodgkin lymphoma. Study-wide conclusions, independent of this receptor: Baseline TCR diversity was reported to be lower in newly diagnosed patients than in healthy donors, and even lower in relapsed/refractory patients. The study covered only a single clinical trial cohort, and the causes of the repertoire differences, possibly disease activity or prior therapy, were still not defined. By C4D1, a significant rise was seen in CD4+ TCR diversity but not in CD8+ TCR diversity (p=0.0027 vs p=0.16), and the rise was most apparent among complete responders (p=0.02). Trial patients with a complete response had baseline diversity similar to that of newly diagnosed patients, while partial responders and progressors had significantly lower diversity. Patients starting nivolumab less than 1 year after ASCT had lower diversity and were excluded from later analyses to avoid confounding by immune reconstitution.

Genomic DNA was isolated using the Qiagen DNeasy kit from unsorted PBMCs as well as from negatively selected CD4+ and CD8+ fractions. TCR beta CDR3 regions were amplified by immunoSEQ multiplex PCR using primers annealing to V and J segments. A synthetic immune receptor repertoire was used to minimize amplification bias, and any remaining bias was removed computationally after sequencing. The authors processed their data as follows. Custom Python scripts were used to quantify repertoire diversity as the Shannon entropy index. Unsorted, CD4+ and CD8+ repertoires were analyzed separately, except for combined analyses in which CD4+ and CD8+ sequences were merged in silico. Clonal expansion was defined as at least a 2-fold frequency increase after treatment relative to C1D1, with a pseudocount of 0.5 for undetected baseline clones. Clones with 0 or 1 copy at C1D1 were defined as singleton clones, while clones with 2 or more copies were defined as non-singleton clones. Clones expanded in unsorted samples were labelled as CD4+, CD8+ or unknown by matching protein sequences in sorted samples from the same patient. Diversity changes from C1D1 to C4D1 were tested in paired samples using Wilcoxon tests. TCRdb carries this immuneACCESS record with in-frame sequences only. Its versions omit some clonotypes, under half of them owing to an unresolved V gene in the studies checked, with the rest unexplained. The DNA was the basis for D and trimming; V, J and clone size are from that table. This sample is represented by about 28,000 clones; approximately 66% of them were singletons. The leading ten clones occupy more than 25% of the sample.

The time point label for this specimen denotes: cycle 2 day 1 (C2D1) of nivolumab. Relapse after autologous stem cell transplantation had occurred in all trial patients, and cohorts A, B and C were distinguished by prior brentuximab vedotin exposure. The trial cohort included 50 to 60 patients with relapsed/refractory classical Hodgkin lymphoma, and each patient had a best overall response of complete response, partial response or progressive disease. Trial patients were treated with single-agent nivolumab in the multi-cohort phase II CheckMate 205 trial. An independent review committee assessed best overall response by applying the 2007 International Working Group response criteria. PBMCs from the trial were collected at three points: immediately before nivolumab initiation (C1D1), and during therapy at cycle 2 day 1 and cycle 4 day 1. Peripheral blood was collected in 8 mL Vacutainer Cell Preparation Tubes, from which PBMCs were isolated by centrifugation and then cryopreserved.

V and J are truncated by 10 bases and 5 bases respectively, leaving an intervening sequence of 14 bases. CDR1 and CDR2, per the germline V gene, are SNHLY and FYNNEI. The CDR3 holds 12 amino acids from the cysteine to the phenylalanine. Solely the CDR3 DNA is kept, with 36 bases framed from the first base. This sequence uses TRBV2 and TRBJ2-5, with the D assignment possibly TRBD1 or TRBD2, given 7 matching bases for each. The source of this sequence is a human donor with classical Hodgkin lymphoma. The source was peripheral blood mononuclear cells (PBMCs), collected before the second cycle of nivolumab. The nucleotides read TGTGCCACCAGGGGGGGCAGTGAGACCCAGTACTTC. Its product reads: CATRGGSETQYF.